Below, one TCR beta chain is given with its context. The antigen remains undetermined. The data stem from a study of blood T cells in healthy people across ages. As for the study in general: About one barcoded beta molecule was captured per two T cells (by template switching).

For the second PCR, which ran for 7 to 11 cycles, a sample-barcoded 5' primer and a J-beta primer mix were used. TCRdb recomputed calls from the 5' RACE reads with MiXCR, one row per CDR3 protein. The sample carries about 830,000 distinct CDR3 sequences, roughly 50% recorded once. For every donor, a draw yielded about 9.7 milliliters of peripheral blood. Trimming took 3 bases from V and 4 from J, leaving 15 bases between them. The CDR3 is made up of 16 amino acids. CDR1 and CDR2 from the germline V gene are LNHNV and YYDKDF (reference sequence). Study results and caveats: TCR beta diversity per million T cells fell roughly linearly with age.

This rearrangement joins TRBV15 to TRBJ1-4; perhaps TRBD1 as D (5 bases). The sequence derives from a man aged 25-40 years in good health. What was sequenced was blood. The CDR3 is CATSSTIQDGNEKLFF. CDR3 in DNA: TGTGCCACCAGCAGTACAATACAGGACGGTAATGAAAAACTGTTTTTT.